This is a list of T cell receptor beta chains from one sample in a study of T cell changes during pregnancy in multiple sclerosis. Measured with immunoSEQ multiplex PCR; TCRdb has only the in-frame clones, and not every one. The sample shows tens of thousands of clones, around nine tenths of them seen only once. Source: CD4+ T cells from peripheral blood mononuclear cells, taken before pregnancy. Source of these receptors: a female donor with multiple sclerosis, enrolled in a pregnancy study. The CDR3 runs from the conserved cysteine through the conserved F or W.

j_call: TRBJ2-3
v_call: TRBV19
cdr3_aa: CASSIPGTGDTDTQYF

j_call: TRBJ1-1
v_call: TRBV7-2
cdr3_aa: CASSSHRNTEAFF

j_call: TRBJ2-5
v_call: TRBV9
cdr3_aa: CASSVGLAGRGRKETQYF

j_call: TRBJ1-2
v_call: TRBV7-2
cdr3_aa: CASSPGQGGYGYTF

j_call: TRBJ1-1
v_call: TRBV11-2
cdr3_aa: CASTNTGPNTEAFF

j_call: TRBJ2-7
v_call: TRBV9
cdr3_aa: CASSVLAYSYEQYF

j_call: TRBJ1-1
v_call: TRBV9
cdr3_aa: CASSVAGTGQSGAFF

j_call: TRBJ1-2
v_call: TRBV5-1
cdr3_aa: CASSLEGPGGYTF

j_call: TRBJ2-5
v_call: TRBV7-7
cdr3_aa: CASSPILAGSGTQYF

j_call: TRBJ1-2
v_call: TRBV4-1
cdr3_aa: CASSQVPGSNYGYTF

j_call: TRBJ2-3
v_call: TRBV11-2
cdr3_aa: CASSLDPSGGFTDTQYF

j_call: TRBJ1-4
v_call: TRBV4-1
cdr3_aa: CASSQGRQATNEKLFF

j_call: TRBJ2-5
v_call: TRBV9
cdr3_aa: CASSARGTLRRETQYF

j_call: TRBJ2-1
v_call: TRBV13
cdr3_aa: CASSLRRGTGNEQFF